Shown below are 29 T cell receptor beta chains from a single sample sequenced in a study of T cells in localized non-small cell lung cancer. The data were produced by immunoSEQ multiplex PCR, yet TCRdb's version contains in-frame clones alone and is incomplete. The data hold tens of thousands of clones, with roughly 93% observed a single time. The source material was peripheral blood, sampled before any cancer treatment. These receptors were obtained from a female donor at least 60 years old with stage I lung adenocarcinoma.

The chain combines TRBV7-9 with TRBJ2-4; 8 nucleotides match TRBD2. Germline V CDR1 and CDR2: SEHNR, FQNEAQ (reference sequence). The CDR3 covers 18 residues. V was pared by 1 base and J by 2 bases, with 10 bases of the junction left unmatched. The CDR3 DNA follows: TGTGCCAGCAGCTTAGTTTTAACGGGAGGGCCTTCCAAAAACATTCAGTACTTC. Residues: CASSLVLTGGPSKNIQYF.

The chain carries TRBV5-8 and TRBJ2-3; the D gene could be TRBD1 or TRBD2 (5 bases each). This CDR3 has 16 residues. Looked up from germline, CDR1 is SGHTS and CDR2 is YDEGEE. The V end was cut by 4 bases, the J end by 2 bases, with 17 bases between. The CDR3 loop reads CASSLITGQITDTQYF. CDR3 in DNA: TGTGCCAGCAGCCTTATTACGGGGCAGATCACAGATACGCAGTATTTT.

This clone has a handful of counts. J is TRBJ1-5 and V is TRBV19; TRBD1 matches at 9 bases. CDR1 and CDR2 from the germline V gene are LNHDA and SQIVND (reference sequence). Germline trimming cut 5 bases from V and 6 bases from J; bases unmatched to any gene: 11. CDR3 length: 16 amino acids. The CDR3 sequence is CASSGLTGGLSQPQHF. CDR3 in DNA: TGTGCCAGTAGTGGGCTGACAGGGGGTCTTAGTCAGCCCCAGCATTTT.

V usage is TRBV5-5 and J usage is TRBJ2-5; D possibly corresponds to TRBD1 (5 bases). Germline CDR1 is SGHKS and CDR2 is YYEKEE (reference sequence). This CDR3 region has 15 residues. V was trimmed by 1 base and J by 1 base, leaving 11 bases between them. DNA of the CDR3: TGTGCCAGCAGCTTGACAACAGGAGCCCAAGAGACCCAGTACTTC. This translates into CASSLTTGAQETQYF.

In this sample, this clone turned up once. This rearrangement joins TRBV18 to TRBJ2-2; 10 bases are a match to TRBD1. Trimming took 3 bases from V and 2 from J; bases not matched to a gene: 3. CDR3 length: 16 residues. Per germline, CDR1 KGHSH and CDR2 LQKENI. The chain's CDR3 is CASSPWDRGNTGELFF. In nucleotides, the CDR3 is TGTGCCAGCTCACCTTGGGACAGGGGAAACACCGGGGAGCTGTTTTTT.

This CDR3 reads CASSINRVSNQPQHF. As DNA, the CDR3 is TGTGCCAGTAGTATTAACAGGGTTAGTAATCAGCCCCAGCATTTT. The chain employs TRBV19 and TRBJ1-5, with D perhaps TRBD1 (6 bases). The germline V gene encodes CDR1 LNHDA and CDR2 SQIVND (reference sequence). V gave up 3 bases and J gave up 4 bases, with 13 bases separating them. The CDR3 is made up of 15 amino acids.

The chain has TRBV9 and TRBJ2-7; D is perhaps TRBD1 or TRBD2 (5 bases each). Germline V lookup: CDR1 SGDLS, CDR2 YYNGEE. The CDR3 totals 13 residues. Trimming removed 0 bases from V and 6 bases from J, with 10 bases in between. The CDR3 sequence is CASSVGMRGEQYF. CDR3 DNA: TGTGCCAGCAGCGTAGGGATGAGGGGCGAGCAGTACTTC.

The chain has TRBV27 and TRBJ1-3; D gene ambiguous. V lost 2 bases and J 4 bases, leaving 12 bases between the germline ends. Germline assignment: CDR1 MNHEY and CDR2 SMNVEV (reference sequence). The CDR3 is 15 residues long. As DNA, the CDR3 is TGTGCCAGCAGTTTACGCGGACGAACGGGAAACACCATATATTTT. Protein product: CASSLRGRTGNTIYF.

The chain uses TRBV18 and TRBJ2-7; D possibly corresponds to TRBD2 (7 bases). The ends were cut back, 4 bases at V and 5 bases at J, with 21 bases in the middle. This CDR3 region has 16 residues. From germline, CDR1 is KGHSH and CDR2 LQKENI. The CDR3 sequence: CASSRTPAGAQDEQYF. The CDR3 DNA reads TGTGCCAGCTCACGCACCCCCGCGGGGGCGCAGGACGAGCAGTACTTC.

The rearrangement joins TRBV7-3 to TRBJ2-5; D gene unclear. CDR3 length equals 15 residues. V lost 2 bases and J 4 bases, leaving 14 bases between the germline ends. Germline values: CDR1 SGHTA, CDR2 FQGTGA. This CDR3 reads CASSLVESVLETQYF. CDR3 coding DNA: TGTGCCAGCAGCTTAGTGGAATCCGTCCTAGAGACCCAGTACTTC.

This chain connects TRBV27 to TRBJ2-1; D is perhaps TRBD1 (6 bases). V lost 6 bases and J 7 bases, leaving 25 bases between the germline ends. The germline V gene has CDR1 MNHEY and CDR2 SMNVEV (reference sequence). The CDR3 loop spans 17 amino acids. As DNA, the CDR3 is TGTGCCAGCAGATTGTACTACCGGGACACCACCACTAATGAGCAGTTCTTC. It codes for CASRLYYRDTTTNEQFF.

V usage is TRBV19 and J usage is TRBJ2-2; D may be TRBD1 or TRBD2 (5 bases each). Germline CDR1 and CDR2: LNHDA and SQIVND (reference sequence). V was clipped by 1 base and J by 0 bases, with 12 bases between them. The CDR3 loop spans 17 amino acids. The CDR3 protein is CASSIGVGDANTGELFF. The CDR3 DNA sequence: TGTGCCAGTAGTATAGGGGTAGGGGACGCGAACACCGGGGAGCTGTTTTTT.

V gene TRBV6-6 combines with J gene TRBJ1-1, with D uncertain. V dropped 2 bases and J dropped 6 bases, with 10 bases sitting between them. The germline CDR1 and CDR2 sequences are MNHNY and SVGAGI (reference sequence). CDR3 length: 13 residues. DNA of the CDR3: TGTGCCAGCAGTTACGTCTGGCAAGCTGAAGCTTTCTTT. Translated, it gives CASSYVWQAEAFF.

The J gene is TRBJ2-3, the V gene TRBV6-5; possibly TRBD1 for D (5 bases). V lost 0 bases to trimming and J lost 6 bases, with 16 bases between them. CDR3 length equals 16 residues. Looked up from germline, CDR1 is MNHEY and CDR2 is SVGAGI. In nucleotides, the CDR3 is TGTGCCAGCAGTTACTCGGGGTTAGGGGTTCTGGATACGCAGTATTTT. Protein sequence: CASSYSGLGVLDTQYF.

CDR3 DNA: TGTGCCAGCAGTGAAACGACAGCGAACACCGGGGAGCTGTTTTTT. Protein sequence: CASSETTANTGELFF. The V call is TRBV2, the J call TRBJ2-2; tentatively, D is TRBD1 (5 bases). The V end lost 2 bases, the J end lost 0 bases, and 7 bases lay between the germline ends. Germline assignment: CDR1 SNHLY and CDR2 FYNNEI. This CDR3 has 15 residues.

In DNA, the CDR3 is TGTGCCAGCAGATTTGGGACAGGGGTAAATGAAAAACTGTTTTTT. This translates into CASRFGTGVNEKLFF. This chain joins TRBV7-9 and TRBJ1-4; 10 nucleotides line up with TRBD1. Germline V gene lookup returns CDR1 SEHNR and CDR2 FQNEAQ (reference sequence). The CDR3 is 15 amino acids. The ends lost 6 bases at V and 5 bases at J; junction bases unmatched: 6.

The genes are TRBV19 and TRBJ1-2; unclear D gene. Trimming cost V 0 bases and J 4 bases, with 6 bases left between them. CDR3 length equals 13 residues. Germline-derived CDR1 and CDR2 are LNHDA and SQIVND (reference sequence). CDR3 nucleotides: TGTGCCAGTAGTATAGAGAAGCCCTATGGCTACACCTTC. Translated, it gives CASSIEKPYGYTF.

The chain carries TRBV27 and TRBJ1-2, with D unresolved. Per germline, CDR1 MNHEY and CDR2 SMNVEV (reference sequence). This CDR3 comprises 15 residues. The ends were cut back, 0 bases at V and 7 bases at J, with 15 bases in the middle. The CDR3 spells CASSLSFGDSPGYTF. The CDR3 region has the DNA TGTGCCAGCAGTTTATCGTTTGGGGATTCCCCTGGCTACACCTTC.

The chain couples TRBV2 to TRBJ2-1; possible D gene TRBD2, 5 bases. Germline V lookup: CDR1 SNHLY, CDR2 FYNNEI. CDR3 length: 14 amino acids. With 7 bases removed from V and 0 bases from J, the gap between germline ends came to 10 bases. CDR3 sequence reads: CASKRESSYNEQFF. The CDR3 DNA reads TGTGCCAGCAAGAGGGAAAGCTCCTACAATGAGCAGTTCTTC.

A word on this clone: A junction boundary mismatches the germline segment, possibly from a read error. J is TRBJ1-1 and V is TRBV5-4; 8 nucleotides match TRBD1. Germline loops: CDR1 SGHNT, CDR2 YYREEE (reference sequence). This CDR3 is built from 14 residues. The CDR3 DNA reads as TGTGCCAGCAGCACGGGACAGGCCAACACTGAAGCTTCCTTT. Protein sequence: CASSTGQANTEASF.

This chain links TRBV27 with TRBJ2-1; tentatively, D is TRBD2 (6 bases). This CDR3 has 14 amino acids. Trimming cost V 5 bases and J 10 bases, with 18 bases left between them. In germline, CDR1 is MNHEY, CDR2 SMNVEV (reference sequence). The CDR3 sequence: CASSPRRGEGEQFF. CDR3 coding DNA: TGTGCCAGCAGTCCCCGGAGGGGCGAGGGAGAGCAGTTCTTC.

The rearrangement links TRBV5-6 to TRBJ1-5; TRBD1 is a possible D gene (5 bases). The ends were cut back, 0 bases at V and 5 bases at J, with 15 bases in the middle. The CDR3 consists of 16 residues. Germline-derived CDR1 and CDR2 are SGHDT and YYEEEE. This CDR3 is CASSLAQGLGDQPQHF. The CDR3 DNA reads as TGTGCCAGCAGCTTGGCCCAGGGATTGGGCGATCAGCCCCAGCATTTT.

The CDR3 loop reads CASSQDFGQGHGYTF. The DNA for the CDR3 is TGTGCCAGCAGCCAAGATTTTGGACAGGGCCATGGCTACACCTTC. The chain couples TRBV14 to TRBJ1-2, with 8 bases matching TRBD1. This CDR3 is 15 amino acids long. Trimming at V came to 0 bases and at J to 6 bases, leaving 6 bases not matched to a gene. CDR1 is SGHDN, CDR2 FVKESK, per germline.

The CDR3 protein is CASSYSKGGAYEQYF. CDR3 sequence (DNA): TGTGCCAGCAGTTACTCGAAGGGGGGGGCTTACGAGCAGTACTTC. The chain links TRBV6-6 to TRBJ2-7; tentatively, D is TRBD2 (7 bases). The CDR3 length is 15 residues. Per the germline V gene, CDR1 is MNHNY and CDR2 is SVGAGI (reference sequence). Trimming removed 0 bases at V and 4 bases at J, with 13 bases between.

CDR3 nucleotide sequence: TGTGCCAGCAGCTTAGCCCGCACGACAACTAATGAAAAACTGTTTTTT. This codes for CASSLARTTTNEKLFF. The chain joins TRBV7-2 to TRBJ1-4, with unresolved D. From germline, CDR1 is SGHTA and CDR2 FQGNSA. CDR3 length: 16 amino acids. Trimming took 0 bases from V and 0 from J, leaving 8 bases between them.

The chain recombines TRBV6-6 with TRBJ2-3; D not certain. The V end lost 6 bases, the J end lost 1 base, and 11 bases lay between the germline ends. Germline values: CDR1 MNHNY, CDR2 SVGAGI (reference sequence). The CDR3 spans 14 residues. As DNA, the CDR3 is TGTGCCAGCAGACCCGGTGGGGGCACAGATACGCAGTATTTT. This translates into CASRPGGGTDTQYF.

The chain carries TRBV7-3 and TRBJ1-1; weak D call: TRBD1 (6 bases). This CDR3 region has 14 residues. CDR1 and CDR2 (germline): SGHTA, FQGTGA. V shed 5 bases and J shed 5 bases, with 15 bases lying between them. The DNA of the CDR3 is TGTGCCAGCAGCCCTACTTTGGGGGCGACTGAAGCTTTCTTT. Protein product: CASSPTLGATEAFF.

The chain links TRBV7-2 to TRBJ1-1; 7 positions agree with TRBD1. This CDR3 spans 14 amino acids. From germline, CDR1 is SGHTA and CDR2 FQGNSA. J gave up 0 bases and V 11 bases, and 9 bases lay outside the gene matches. The CDR3 is CASKQGQMNTEAFF. The CDR3 coding sequence is TGTGCCTCAAAACAGGGGCAAATGAACACTGAAGCTTTCTTT.

The V gene is TRBV25-1, the J gene TRBJ1-1, with 7 bases that match TRBD1. Trimming cost V 7 bases and J 3 bases; bases outside gene matches: 11. The CDR3 length is 15 residues. The germline V gene encodes CDR1 MGHDK and CDR2 SYGVNS. The CDR3 loop reads CASNRRGRGDTEAFF. DNA of the CDR3: TGTGCCAGCAACCGGAGGGGCAGGGGGGACACTGAAGCTTTCTTT.